This is a list of T cell receptor beta chains from one sample in a study of beta chain features in type 1 diabetes. The repertoire was sequenced with immunoSEQ multiplex PCR; TCRdb's copy has only in-frame clones and lacks some. The table records 200,000 to 300,000 clones, about a fifth of them present only once. Material for sequencing was naive CD4+ T cells from blood. These receptors came from a middle-aged woman with type 1 diabetes. Both conserved end residues are part of each CDR3. Each record gives: V gene, D gene, J gene, clone size, CDR3 protein, CDR3 DNA. A D gene is named only where the DNA matches it firmly. Expanded clones are given a class, and other clones once, few, many or no size at all.

>TRBV5-1|NA|TRBJ1-1|NA
CASSPWTENTEAFF
TGCGCCAGCAGCCCGTGGACAGAGAACACTGAAGCTTTCTTT
>TRBV28|TRBD2|TRBJ2-7|NA
CASTHRLRGNEQYF
TGTGCCAGCACCCACCGACTGCGGGGGAACGAGCAGTACTTC
>TRBV5-4|NA|TRBJ2-5|NA
CASSSGLGQETQYF
TGTGCCAGCAGCTCGGGACTGGGCCAAGAGACCCAGTACTTC
>TRBV2|TRBD1|TRBJ1-2|few
CASSVNRGNYGYTF
TGTGCCAGCAGTGTAAACAGGGGAAACTATGGCTACACCTTC
>TRBV7-2|NA|TRBJ1-2|NA
CASSQGDYGTRGYTF
TGTGCCAGCAGCCAAGGGGATTACGGAACGAGGGGCTACACCTTC
>TRBV11-1|TRBD2|TRBJ2-3|once
CASSRLAGTDTQYF
TGTGCCAGCAGCCGACTAGCGGGAACAGATACGCAGTATTTT
>TRBV11-2|TRBD2|TRBJ2-1|NA
CASSPQVGAGTSNEQFF
TGTGCCAGCAGCCCCCAAGTGGGTGCAGGGACTAGCAATGAGCAGTTCTTC
>TRBV9|NA|TRBJ2-2|NA
CASNKGETGELFF
TGTGCCAGCAACAAGGGAGAAACCGGGGAGCTGTTTTTT
>TRBV4-2|TRBD2|TRBJ2-1|few
CASSKDPSGSYNEQFF
TGTGCCAGCAGCAAGGACCCTAGCGGTTCCTACAATGAGCAGTTCTTC
>TRBV21-1|NA|TRBJ1-5|NA
CASSTCRSGGIEPQHF
TGTGCCAGCAGCACATGCCGGTCCGGGGGGATTGAGCCCCAGCATTTT
>TRBV9|NA|TRBJ2-3|NA
CASSTRQDTQYF
TGTGCCAGCAGCACCCGACAGGATACGCAGTATTTT